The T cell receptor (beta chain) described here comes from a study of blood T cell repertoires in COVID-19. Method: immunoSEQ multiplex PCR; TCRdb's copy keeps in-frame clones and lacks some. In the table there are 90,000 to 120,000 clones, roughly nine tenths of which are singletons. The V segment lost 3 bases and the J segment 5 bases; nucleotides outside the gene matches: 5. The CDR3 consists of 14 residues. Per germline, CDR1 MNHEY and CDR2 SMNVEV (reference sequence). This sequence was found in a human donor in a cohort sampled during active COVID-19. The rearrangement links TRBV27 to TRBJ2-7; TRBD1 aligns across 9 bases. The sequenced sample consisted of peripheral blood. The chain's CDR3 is CASSFGDRVDEQYF. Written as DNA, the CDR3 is TGTGCCAGCAGTTTTGGGGACAGGGTCGACGAGCAGTACTTC.